This T cell receptor beta chain was profiled in a study of monozygotic twins with inflammatory bowel disease. TCRdb reprocessed the 5' RACE reads and reports one entry per CDR3 protein, with no DNA. Here the sample table reports about 160,000 distinct CDR3 sequences. The sequence came from a human donor with ulcerative colitis or Crohn's disease, or a healthy co-twin of an affected twin (not recorded which). Sample: blood.

The CDR3 sequence: CASSPQRGDNQPQHF. The chain links TRBV18 to TRBJ1-5; without DNA, the TCRdb call of TRBD1 cannot be checked. Germline lookup yields CDR1 KGHSH and CDR2 LQKENI. There are 15 residues in the CDR3.